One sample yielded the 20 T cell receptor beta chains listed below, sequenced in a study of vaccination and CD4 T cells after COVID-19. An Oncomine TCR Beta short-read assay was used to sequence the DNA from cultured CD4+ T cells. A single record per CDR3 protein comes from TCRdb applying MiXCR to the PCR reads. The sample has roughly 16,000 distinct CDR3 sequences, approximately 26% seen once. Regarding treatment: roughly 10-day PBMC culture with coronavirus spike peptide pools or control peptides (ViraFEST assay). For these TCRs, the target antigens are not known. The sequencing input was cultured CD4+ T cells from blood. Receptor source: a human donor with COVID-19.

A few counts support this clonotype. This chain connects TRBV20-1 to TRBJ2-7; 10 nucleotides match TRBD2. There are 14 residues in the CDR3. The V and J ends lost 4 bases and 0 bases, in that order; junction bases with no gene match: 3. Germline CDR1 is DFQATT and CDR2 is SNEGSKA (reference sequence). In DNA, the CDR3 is TGCAGTGCTAAAGCGGGGGGGAACTCCTACGAGCAGTACTTC. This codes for CSAKAGGNSYEQYF.

The CDR3 loop reads CASSYSGGGAKETQYF. The CDR3 nucleotides read TGTGCCAGCAGTTACTCTGGCGGGGGGGCAAAAGAGACCCAGTACTTC. This chain connects TRBV6-5 to TRBJ2-5, with 9 bases that match TRBD2. This CDR3 is 16 amino acids long. V gave up 0 bases and J gave up 3 bases; unmatched junction bases: 5. Per the germline V gene, CDR1 is MNHEY and CDR2 is SVGAGI.

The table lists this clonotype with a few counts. CDR3 in amino acids: CATRQGGNNEQFF. The DNA for the CDR3 is TGTGCCACCAGACAGGGCGGAAACAATGAGCAGTTCTTC. The chain recombines TRBV27 with TRBJ2-1, with 7 bases matching TRBD1. Germline lookup yields CDR1 MNHEY and CDR2 SMNVEV (reference sequence). The CDR3 runs to 13 residues. The V gene end was trimmed by 10 bases and the J gene end by 5 bases; junction bases not matched to a gene: 8.

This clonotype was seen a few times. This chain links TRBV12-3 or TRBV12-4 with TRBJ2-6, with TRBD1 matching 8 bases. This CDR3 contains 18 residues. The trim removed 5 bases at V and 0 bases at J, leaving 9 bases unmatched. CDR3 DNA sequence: TGTGCCAGCAGTGTACAGGGGGTCCTGAGCTCTGGGGCCAACGTCCTGACTTTC. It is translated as CASSVQGVLSSGANVLTF.

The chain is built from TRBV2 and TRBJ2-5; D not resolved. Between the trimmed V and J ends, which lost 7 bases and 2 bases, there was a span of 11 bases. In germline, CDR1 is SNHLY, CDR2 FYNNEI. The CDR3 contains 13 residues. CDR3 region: CASNPSTQETQYF. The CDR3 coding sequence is TGTGCCAGCAACCCAAGTACGCAAGAGACCCAGTACTTC.

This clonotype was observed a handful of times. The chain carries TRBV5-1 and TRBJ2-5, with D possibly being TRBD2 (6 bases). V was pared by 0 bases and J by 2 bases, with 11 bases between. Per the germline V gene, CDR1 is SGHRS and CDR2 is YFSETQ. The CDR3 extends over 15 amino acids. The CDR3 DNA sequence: TGCGCCAGCAGCTTGGGGTCGGCGGGACAAGAGACCCAGTACTTC. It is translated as CASSLGSAGQETQYF. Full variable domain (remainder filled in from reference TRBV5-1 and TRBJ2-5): KAGVTQTPRYLIKTRGQQVTLSCSPISGHRSVSWYQQTPGQGLQFLFEYFSETQRNKGNFPGRFSGRQFSNSRSEMNVSTLELGDSALYLCASSLGSAGQETQYFGPGTRLLVL.

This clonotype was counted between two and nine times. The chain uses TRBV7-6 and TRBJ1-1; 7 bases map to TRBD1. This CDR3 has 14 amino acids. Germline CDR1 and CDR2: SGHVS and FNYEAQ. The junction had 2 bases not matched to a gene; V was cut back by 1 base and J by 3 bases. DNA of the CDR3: TGTGCCAGCAGCTTAGTTACAGGGGACACTGAAGCTTTCTTT. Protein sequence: CASSLVTGDTEAFF.

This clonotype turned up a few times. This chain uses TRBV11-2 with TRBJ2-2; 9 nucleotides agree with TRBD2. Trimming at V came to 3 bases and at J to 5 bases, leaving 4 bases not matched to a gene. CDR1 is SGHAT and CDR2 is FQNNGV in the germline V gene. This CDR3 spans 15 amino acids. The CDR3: CASSFLAGPTGELFF. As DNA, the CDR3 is TGTGCCAGCAGCTTCCTAGCGGGGCCTACCGGGGAGCTGTTTTTT. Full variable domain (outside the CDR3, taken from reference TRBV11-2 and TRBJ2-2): EAGVAQSPRYKIIEKRQSVAFWCNPISGHATLYWYQQILGQGPKLLIQFQNNGVVDDSQLPKDRFSAERLKGVDSTLKIQPAKLEDSAVYLCASSFLAGPTGELFFGEGSRLTVL.

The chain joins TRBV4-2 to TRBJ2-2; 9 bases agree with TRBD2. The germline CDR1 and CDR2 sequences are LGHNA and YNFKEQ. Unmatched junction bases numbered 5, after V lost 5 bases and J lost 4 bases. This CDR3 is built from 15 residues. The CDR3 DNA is TGTGCCAGCAGCAAGAAGCGGGGGGCCACCGGGGAGCTGTTTTTT. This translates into CASSKKRGATGELFF.

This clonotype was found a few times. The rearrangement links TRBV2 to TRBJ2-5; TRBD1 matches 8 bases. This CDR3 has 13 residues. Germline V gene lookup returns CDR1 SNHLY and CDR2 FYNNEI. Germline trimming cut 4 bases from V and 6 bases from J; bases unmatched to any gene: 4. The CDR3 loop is CASSADRAKTQYF. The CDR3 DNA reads TGTGCCAGCAGTGCGGACAGGGCCAAGACCCAGTACTTC. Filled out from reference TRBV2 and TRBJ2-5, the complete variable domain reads EPEVTQTPSHQVTQMGQEVILRCVPISNHLYFYWYRQILGQKVEFLVSFYNNEISEKSEIFDDQFSVERPDGSNFTLKIRSTKLEDSAMYFCASSADRAKTQYFGPGTRLLVL.

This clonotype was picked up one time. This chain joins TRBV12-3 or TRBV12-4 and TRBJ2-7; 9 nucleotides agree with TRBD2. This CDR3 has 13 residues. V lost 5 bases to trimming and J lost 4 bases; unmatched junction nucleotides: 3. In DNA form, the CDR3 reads TGTGCCAGCAGTGCGGGGGGGCCTTACGAGCAGTACTTC. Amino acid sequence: CASSAGGPYEQYF.

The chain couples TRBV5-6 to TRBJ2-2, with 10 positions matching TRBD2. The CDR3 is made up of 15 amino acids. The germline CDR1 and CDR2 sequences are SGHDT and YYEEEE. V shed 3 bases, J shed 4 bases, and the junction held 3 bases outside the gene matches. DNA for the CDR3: TGTGCCAGCAGCTCGAGCGGGGGGGTCACCGGGGAGCTGTTTTTT. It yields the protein CASSSSGGVTGELFF.

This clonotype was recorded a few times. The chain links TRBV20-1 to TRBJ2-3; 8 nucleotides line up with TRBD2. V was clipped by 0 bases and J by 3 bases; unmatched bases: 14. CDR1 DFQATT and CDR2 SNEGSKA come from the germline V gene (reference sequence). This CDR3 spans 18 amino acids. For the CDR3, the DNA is TGCAGTGCTAGAGATCCTCGCGGGGCGGGGGGAGGGACAGATACGCAGTATTTT. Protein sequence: CSARDPRGAGGGTDTQYF.

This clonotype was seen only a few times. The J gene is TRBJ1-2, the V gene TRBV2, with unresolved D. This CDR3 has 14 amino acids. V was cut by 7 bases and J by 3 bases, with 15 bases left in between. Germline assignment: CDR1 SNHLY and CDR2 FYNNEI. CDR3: CASIPRDRDYGYTF. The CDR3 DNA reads TGTGCCAGCATTCCGAGAGACCGAGACTATGGCTACACCTTC.

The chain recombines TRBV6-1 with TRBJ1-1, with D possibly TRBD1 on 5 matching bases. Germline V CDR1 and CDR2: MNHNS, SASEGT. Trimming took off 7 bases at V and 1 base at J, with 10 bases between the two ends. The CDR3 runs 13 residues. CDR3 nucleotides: TGTGCCAGCATATTGCAGGGGAACACTGAAGCTTTCTTT. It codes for CASILQGNTEAFF.

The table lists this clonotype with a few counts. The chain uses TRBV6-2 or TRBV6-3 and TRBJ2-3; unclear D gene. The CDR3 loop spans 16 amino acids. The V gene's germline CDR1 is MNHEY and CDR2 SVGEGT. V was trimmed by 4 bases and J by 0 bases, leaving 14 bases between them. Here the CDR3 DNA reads TGTGCCAGCAGTTTCGGGCAAAGCGAGAGCACAGATACGCAGTATTTT. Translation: CASSFGQSESTDTQYF.

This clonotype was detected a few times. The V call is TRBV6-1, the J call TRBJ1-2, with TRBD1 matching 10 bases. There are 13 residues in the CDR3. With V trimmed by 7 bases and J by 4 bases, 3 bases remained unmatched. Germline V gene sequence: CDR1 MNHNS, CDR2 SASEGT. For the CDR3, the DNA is TGTGCCAGCAATCGGGACAGGGGCTATGGCTACACCTTC. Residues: CASNRDRGYGYTF.

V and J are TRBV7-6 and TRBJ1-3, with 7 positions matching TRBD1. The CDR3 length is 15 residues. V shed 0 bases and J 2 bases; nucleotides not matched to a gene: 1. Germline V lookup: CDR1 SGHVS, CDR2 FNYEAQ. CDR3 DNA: TGTGCCAGCAGCTTAGCCCAGGGGGCTGGAAACACCATATATTTT. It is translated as CASSLAQGAGNTIYF.

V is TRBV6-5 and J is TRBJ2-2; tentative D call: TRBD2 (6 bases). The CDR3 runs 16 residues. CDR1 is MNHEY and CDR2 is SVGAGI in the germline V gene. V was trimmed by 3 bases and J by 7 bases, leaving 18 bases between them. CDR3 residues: CASSYVAGSGDGELFF. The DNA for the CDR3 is TGTGCCAGCAGTTATGTTGCAGGGTCGGGAGACGGGGAGCTGTTTTTT.

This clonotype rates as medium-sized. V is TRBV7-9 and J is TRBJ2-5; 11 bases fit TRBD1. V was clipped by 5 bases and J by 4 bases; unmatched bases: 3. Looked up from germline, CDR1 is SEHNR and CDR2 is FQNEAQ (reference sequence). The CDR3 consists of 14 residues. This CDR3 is CASSRDRGSETQYF. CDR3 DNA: TGTGCCAGCAGCAGGGACAGGGGGTCAGAGACCCAGTACTTC.